This entry lists 11 T cell receptor beta chains sequenced from one sample in a study of cytomegalovirus exposure and HLA in healthy donors. PCR involved 60 Vbeta and 13 Jbeta primers. The table came from immunoSEQ multiplex PCR; TCRdb's copy has only in-frame clones and leaves some out. The sample has some 82,000 clones, and its top ten clones hold around 1.1%. The sample consisted of PBMCs. The source of these receptors is a woman in her thirties in good health and CMV-seronegative.

The V and J genes are TRBV4-1 and TRBJ1-1; unclear D gene. The V gene's germline CDR1 is MGHRA and CDR2 YSYEKL. The CDR3 runs to 18 residues. Trimming shortened V by 4 bases and J by 1 base, and 22 bases separated the two germline ends. CDR3 residues: CASSPVTRTGYWNTEAFF. CDR3 DNA sequence: TGCGCCAGCAGCCCCGTAACGAGGACGGGATACTGGAACACTGAAGCTTTCTTT.

The V gene is TRBV5-1, the J gene TRBJ2-5; D gene uncertain. With 0 bases removed from V and 4 bases from J, the gap between germline ends came to 4 bases. CDR3 length: 12 amino acids. In germline, CDR1 is SGHRS, CDR2 YFSETQ. The CDR3 DNA reads TGCGCCAGCAGCTTGGCCTCAGAGACCCAGTACTTC. This encodes CASSLASETQYF.

The rearrangement joins TRBV2 to TRBJ1-2; D gene ambiguous. The CDR3 is 13 residues long. CDR1 SNHLY and CDR2 FYNNEI come from the germline V gene. Between the trimmed V and J ends, which lost 3 bases and 4 bases, there was a span of 9 bases. CDR3 nucleotides: TGTGCCAGCAGTGATGGCCCCACCTATGGCTACACCTTC. Translation: CASSDGPTYGYTF.

The chain recombines TRBV2 with TRBJ1-5; the D is unclear. There are 14 residues in the CDR3. V lost 3 bases and J 2 bases, leaving 8 bases between the germline ends. Germline values: CDR1 SNHLY, CDR2 FYNNEI. DNA for the CDR3: TGTGCCAGCAGTGACGGCAGGCGCAATCAGCCCCAGCATTTT. This sequence encodes CASSDGRRNQPQHF.

The V and J genes are TRBV25-1 and TRBJ2-3; D may be TRBD2 (5 bases). Germline-derived CDR1 and CDR2 are MGHDK and SYGVNS. This CDR3 has 16 residues. V was cut by 4 bases and J by 2 bases, with 16 bases left in between. CDR3 bases: TGTGCCAGCAGTGTAGGGAGACGAGCCCCCACAGATACGCAGTATTTT. It is translated as CASSVGRRAPTDTQYF.

The V and J genes are TRBV29-1 and TRBJ2-1; tentatively, D is TRBD1 (6 bases). Germline CDR1 SQVTM, CDR2 ANQGSEA. With 3 bases removed from V and 9 bases from J, the gap between germline ends came to 18 bases. CDR3 length equals 14 residues. The DNA for the CDR3 is TGCAGCGTTGATGGTACAGGGCTATCCAGTGAGCAGTTCTTC. This sequence encodes CSVDGTGLSSEQFF.

J is TRBJ2-3 and V is TRBV19; D possibly corresponds to TRBD1 (5 bases). CDR1 is LNHDA, CDR2 SQIVND, per germline (reference sequence). Trimming took off 6 bases at V and 2 bases at J, with 12 bases between the two ends. The CDR3 length is 14 residues. CDR3 bases: TGTGCCAGTAGATCCAGGGCCCACACAGATACGCAGTATTTT. It is translated as CASRSRAHTDTQYF.

The V gene is TRBV9, the J gene TRBJ2-7; TRBD1 is a possible D gene (6 bases). The germline gives CDR1 SGDLS, CDR2 YYNGEE. This CDR3 comprises 13 residues. The V end lost 3 bases, the J end lost 1 base, and 8 bases lay between the germline ends. The CDR3 bases are TGTGCCAGCAGCGCCGGACAGTCCTACGAGCAGTACTTC. This gives the protein CASSAGQSYEQYF. Based on the CDR3 plus reference TRBV9 and TRBJ2-7, the full variable domain is DSGVTQTPKHLITATGQRVTLRCSPRSGDLSVYWYQQSLDQGLQFLIQYYNGEERAKGNILERFSAQQFPDLHSELNLSSLELGDSALYFCASSAGQSYEQYFGPGTRLTVT.

The rearrangement links TRBV6-1 to TRBJ2-4, with 9 positions matching TRBD2. This CDR3 is built from 16 residues. Germline trimming cut 3 bases from V and 5 bases from J; bases unmatched to any gene: 8. Germline V gene sequence: CDR1 MNHNS, CDR2 SASEGT. CDR3 bases: TGTGCCAGCAGTGAGAGAGGCGGGAGGGCCCAAAACATTCAGTACTTC. The encoded protein is CASSERGGRAQNIQYF.

This chain joins TRBV27 and TRBJ1-2; 9 bases are shared with TRBD1. This CDR3 has 14 amino acids. Germline V gives CDR1 MNHEY, CDR2 SMNVEV (reference sequence). Germline trimming cut 6 bases from V and 8 bases from J; bases unmatched to any gene: 10. The CDR3 is CASRATGGVIGYTF. CDR3 bases: TGTGCCAGCAGGGCGACAGGGGGTGTTATAGGCTACACCTTC.

The chain links TRBV29-1 to TRBJ1-5; perhaps TRBD1 as D (5 bases). The V end was cut by 4 bases, the J end by 7 bases, with 14 bases between. Germline loops: CDR1 SQVTM, CDR2 ANQGSEA. The CDR3 is made up of 13 amino acids. In nucleotides, the CDR3 is TGCAGCGTTGGAGGGGAAGGAGGGCAGCCCCAGCATTTT. Protein: CSVGGEGGQPQHF.